This TCR beta chain was retrieved from a study of T-cell memory formation after mild COVID-19. Study outcomes and limitations: Proof of SARS-CoV-2 specificity was absent for the second-wave clones that crested on day 37. Chiefly within CM and EM were the contracting CD4+ clones; CD8+ ones were within EMRA. Within pre-infection memory, some responding clones were found, suggesting cross-reactive memory joined.

From the 5' RACE reads, TCRdb called clonotypes with MiXCR, one entry per CDR3 protein. This sample yields roughly 120,000 distinct CDR3 sequences, of which around a fifth are seen a single time; approximately 40% belongs to the top ten. This clonotype was seen a handful of times. Its antigen is undetermined. V was shortened by 6 bases and J by 6 bases, with 12 bases between the two germline ends. The CDR3 is 13 residues long. Germline CDR1 is SGHKS and CDR2 is YYEKEE (reference sequence). The rearrangement uses TRBV5-5 and TRBJ2-2; the D gene is possibly TRBD2 (5 bases). The sequenced material came from PBMCs or a T cell subset sorted from them (not recorded which). The TCR was taken from a man younger than 30 who had mild COVID-19 (a few samples of this study predate the infection). Cell type and time point are not known. The CDR3 DNA reads TGTGCCAGCACCCTGAGGGTATCCGGGGAGCTGTTTTTT. The encoded protein is CASTLRVSGELFF.